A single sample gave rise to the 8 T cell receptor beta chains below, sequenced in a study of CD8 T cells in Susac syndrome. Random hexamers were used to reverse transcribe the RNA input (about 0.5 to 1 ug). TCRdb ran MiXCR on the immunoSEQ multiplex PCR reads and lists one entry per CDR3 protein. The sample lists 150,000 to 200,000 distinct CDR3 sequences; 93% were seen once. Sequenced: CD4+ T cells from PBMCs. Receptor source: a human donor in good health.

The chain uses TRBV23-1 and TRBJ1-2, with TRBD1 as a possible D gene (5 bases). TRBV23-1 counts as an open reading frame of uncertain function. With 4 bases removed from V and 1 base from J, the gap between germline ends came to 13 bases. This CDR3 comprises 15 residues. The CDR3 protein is CASSLRGWGNYGYTF. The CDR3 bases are TGCGCCAGCAGTCTAAGGGGATGGGGTAACTATGGCTACACCTTC.

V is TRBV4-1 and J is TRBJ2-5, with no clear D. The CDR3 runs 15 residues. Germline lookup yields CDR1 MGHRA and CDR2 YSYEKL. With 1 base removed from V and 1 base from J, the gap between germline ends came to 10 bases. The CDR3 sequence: CASSQVRTAQETQYF. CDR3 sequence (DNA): TGCGCCAGCAGCCAAGTGCGGACGGCCCAAGAGACCCAGTACTTC.

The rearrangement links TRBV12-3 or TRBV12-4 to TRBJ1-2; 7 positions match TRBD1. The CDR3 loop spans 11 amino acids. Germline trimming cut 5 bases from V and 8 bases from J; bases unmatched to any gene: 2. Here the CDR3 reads CASSRQGGYTF. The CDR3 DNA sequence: TGTGCCAGCAGTAGACAGGGAGGCTACACCTTC.

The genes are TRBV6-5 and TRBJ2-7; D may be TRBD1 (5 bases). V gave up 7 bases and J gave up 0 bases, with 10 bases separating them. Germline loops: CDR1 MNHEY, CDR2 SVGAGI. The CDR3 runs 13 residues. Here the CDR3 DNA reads TGTGCCAGCAAGAGACAGTCCTCCTACGAGCAGTACTTC. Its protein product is CASKRQSSYEQYF.

The CDR3 bases are TGTGCCAGCAGCCAGACTGGGTCCCAAGCTTTCTTT. Translating it yields CASSQTGSQAFF. V gene TRBV14 combines with J gene TRBJ1-1; D gene ambiguous. CDR3 length: 12 amino acids. Germline CDR1 and CDR2: SGHDN and FVKESK. V lost 3 bases and J lost 9, with 11 bases in between.

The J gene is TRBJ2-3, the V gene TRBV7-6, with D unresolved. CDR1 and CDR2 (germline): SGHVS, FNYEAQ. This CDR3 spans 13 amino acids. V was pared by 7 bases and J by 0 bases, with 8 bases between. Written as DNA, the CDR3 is TGTGCCAGCACTCGGTCTAGCACAGATACGCAGTATTTT. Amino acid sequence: CASTRSSTDTQYF. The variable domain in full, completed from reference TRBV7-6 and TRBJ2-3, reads GAGVSQSPRYKVTKRGQDVALRCDPISGHVSLYWYRQALGQGPEFLTYFNYEAQQDKSGLPNDRFSAERPEGSISTLTIQRTEQRDSAMYRCASTRSSTDTQYFGPGTRLTVL.

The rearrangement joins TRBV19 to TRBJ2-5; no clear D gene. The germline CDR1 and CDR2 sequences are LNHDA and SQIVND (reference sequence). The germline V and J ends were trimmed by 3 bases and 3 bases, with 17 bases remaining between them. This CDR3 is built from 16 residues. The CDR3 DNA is TGTGCCAGTAGTATGGTGGTGGGCGGCCCGGAAGAGACCCAGTACTTC. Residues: CASSMVVGGPEETQYF.

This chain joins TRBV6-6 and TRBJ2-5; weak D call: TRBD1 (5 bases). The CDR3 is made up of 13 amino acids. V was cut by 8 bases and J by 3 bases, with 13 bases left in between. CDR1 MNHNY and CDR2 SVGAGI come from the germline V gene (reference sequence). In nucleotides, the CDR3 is TGTGCCAGCTACGGACAAACGGAAGAGACCCAGTACTTC. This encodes CASYGQTEETQYF.